Below, one TCR beta chain is given with its context. Authors' processing steps: Reference gene primer amplification yielded estimated nucleated cell counts. The table came from immunoSEQ multiplex PCR; TCRdb's copy has only in-frame clones and leaves some out. The V and J calls and clone size were taken over from that table, and D and trimming were inferred from the DNA. The sample holds 45,000 to 65,000 clones, over 90% seen once. The sample belongs to a study of blood T cell repertoires in COVID-19. In germline, CDR1 is MGHDK, CDR2 SYGVNS. This CDR3 has 13 amino acids. V was clipped by 6 bases and J by 1 base; unmatched bases: 1.

Sequencing input: peripheral blood. V is TRBV25-1 and J is TRBJ1-1; 8 bases are a match to TRBD1. This clonotype was obtained from a woman older than 75 with acute or convalescent COVID-19. The CDR3 protein is CASSRGQNTEAFF. In nucleotides, the CDR3 is TGTGCCAGCAGCAGGGGGCAGAACACTGAAGCTTTCTTT.